Sequencing of this T cell receptor beta chain was carried out in a study of OX40 agonist ivuxolimab in advanced cancers. Study-wide background: Patients received the agonistic anti-OX40 (CD134) antibody ivuxolimab. Six ivuxolimab dose levels, 0.01 to 10 mg/kg, were given intravenously every 2 weeks.

Germline V CDR1 and CDR2: SQVTM, ANQGSEA. The CDR3 runs to 12 residues. The V end was cut by 5 bases, the J end by 7 bases, with 11 bases between. For this clone: The target antigen is unknown.

Regarding the study as a whole: Dose levels from 0.1 to 3.0 mg/kg saw CD4+ and CD8+ blood T cells expand clonally by week 6.

Method: immunoSEQ multiplex PCR; TCRdb's copy keeps in-frame clones and lacks some. The sample comprises some 59,000 clones, 80% to 90% of which are singletons, and roughly 2.3% rests with the top ten. Prior autoimmune disease or systemic immunosuppression barred patients. V is TRBV29-1 and J is TRBJ1-4; D not certain. The sequencing here drew on CD4+ or CD8+ T cells sorted from blood, taken in a trial of the OX40 agonist ivuxolimab. This TCR came from an adult with an advanced solid tumor such as melanoma, head and neck, liver or kidney cancer. In DNA, the CDR3 is TGCAGCGTTTTCGAGTCAGTTGAAAAACTGTTTTTT. It encodes CSVFESVEKLFF. Full variable domain (missing parts from reference TRBV29-1 and TRBJ1-4): SAVISQKPSRDICQRGTSLTIQCQVDSQVTMMFWYRQQPGQSLTLIATANQGSEATYESGFVIDKFPISRPNLTFSTLTVSNMSPEDSSIYLCSVFESVEKLFFGSGTQLSVL.